This T cell receptor beta chain was identified in a study of blood T cell repertoires in COVID-19. Looking at the study overall: Sites in the United States, Italy and Spain provided acute and convalescent COVID-19 samples. T cells, B-cell-depleted T cells, or PBMCs supplied cDNA or gDNA.

The protocol was immunoSEQ multiplex PCR, while the TCRdb copy is restricted to in-frame clones and leaves out a portion. The profile covers 250,000 to 300,000 clones, with roughly 87% appearing a single time and about 2% taken by the ten largest. The receptor's source is a woman aged 50 to 60 who had recovered from COVID-19. The sequencing input was peripheral blood.

CDR3 in amino acids: CASSSHGATEAFF. The CDR3, as DNA: TGTGCCAGTAGTTCTCACGGAGCCACTGAAGCTTTCTTT. The J gene is TRBJ1-1, the V gene TRBV19; D is unclear. Trimming removed 5 bases from V and 4 bases from J, with 11 bases in between. Germline CDR1 reads LNHDA; CDR2 reads SQIVND (reference sequence). CDR3 length equals 13 residues.